This T cell receptor (beta chain) was sequenced for a study of shared clonotypes between healthy human individuals. From germline, CDR1 is SGHRS and CDR2 YFSETQ. Between the trimmed V and J ends, which lost 0 bases and 5 bases, there was a span of 12 bases. CDR3 size: 14 residues. This table comes from immunoSEQ multiplex PCR, and its TCRdb copy is limited to in-frame clones, with some not included. In the table there are roughly 2,500,000 clones, over 85% of which are singletons. Sequencing used naive CD4+ T cells from PBMCs. Subset: CD45RA+ positively selected. The origin of this receptor is a man younger than 35 in good health. Some clones in this sample may be carry-over from other donors' samples. This chain joins TRBV5-1 and TRBJ2-7; D remains unclear. The CDR3 DNA reads as TGCGCCAGCAGCTTGGCCGGTACGGCGAACGAGCAGTACTTC. Translating it yields CASSLAGTANEQYF.